Sequencing of this T cell receptor beta chain was carried out in a study of blood T cells in healthy people across ages (dated by TCRdb to about 2015). Regarding the complete study: Template switching captured roughly one uniquely barcoded TCR beta cDNA molecule per two T cells in model experiments. The study analyzed two additional independent replicas of 1 million unique cDNA reads from the same blood draw for two donors, one aged 18 to 29 and one aged 80 or older. Donors were grouped into four age groups: young (average approximately 15 years), middle-aged (39), aged (about 60) and long-lived (less than 85). To avoid experimental bias, donors of different ages were distributed randomly across sequencing lanes. The study measured age-related changes in TCR beta repertoire diversity using deep sequencing normalized with unique cDNA molecular identifiers.

The donors were roughly 40 Caucasian individuals from Russia, aged 6 to 90 years, who were systemically healthy. Roughly 9.5 milliliters of peripheral blood were drawn from each donor into EDTA-treated Vacutainer tubes. Ficoll-Paque density-gradient centrifugation was used to isolate PBMCs, with at least 7 million per sample. Trizol reagent was used to extract total RNA from the PBMCs, yielding at least 5 micrograms per sample. For every donor, an aliquot of PBMCs went through flow cytometry to measure the percentages of naive CD45RAhigh/CD27high T cells. In this sample, this clonotype turned up a few times. The clone's antigen remains unknown. No much larger clone exists at a distance of one base, and base qualities are not known. Receptor amplification or capture employed 5' RACE. Instrument on record: Illumina HiSeq 2500. The second PCR ran for roughly 7 to 11 cycles and used a J-beta primer mix along with a sample-barcoded 5' primer. A template-switch 5' adaptor carrying 12 random nucleotides introduced a unique molecular identifier onto each TCR beta cDNA molecule. Each sample yielded at least 2.5 million CDR3-containing paired-end reads. The Mint cDNA synthesis kit, primed by a TRBC-specific oligonucleotide, was used to synthesize first-strand cDNA from all RNA. All cDNA was treated with uracil-DNA glycosylase and then went through a first 18-cycle PCR with the universal primers M1SS and BC2_uni_R. The published analysis was carried out like this. Each sample was normalized by randomly selecting 1 million high-quality reads, each carrying a distinct molecular identifier. Instead of being binned into consensus sequences, reads that shared molecular identifiers were thrown out. MiTCR, set to a Q25 quality threshold and the strictest error-elimination algorithm, was used for CDR3 identification, clonotype clustering and error correction. A nonparametric unseen species model using Euler transformation provided a lower-bound estimate of total TCR beta diversity. TCRdb reran the public reads through fastp at Q25 and MiXCR, keeping productive beta chains. Entries that share a CDR3 protein sequence are merged under the most common genes and DNA. What appears here as the V and J calls and clone size reflects TCRdb's work, not the paper's. In all, the sample holds more than 1 million distinct CDR3 sequences, and less than 50% of those were seen once. The leading ten clones occupy approximately 19% of the sample.

Study-level results and caveats: Bulk unsorted PBMC profiling prevented conclusive comparison of naive and antigen-experienced compartments. Because donor CMV infection status was unknown, age-related changes in expanded clonotypes were potentially confounded. Compared with the aged group, the long-lived group had more naive CD4+ T cells, fewer expanded clones and increased TCR diversity, suggesting age selection. Observed TCR beta diversity per million T cells fell roughly linearly with age, and a significant reduction was already apparent by age about 36. The percentage of naive T cells measured by flow cytometry correlated strongly with observed TCR beta diversity. Estimates of total diversity based on one million sequenced T cells were considered lower bounds and underestimates.

The source is a woman aged 55 to 70 in good health. Sequenced material: blood.

Here is the DNA: TGTGCCAGCAGCGTTTATAGTGGGGAGAGGGATACGCAGTATTTT. This codes for CASSVYSGERDTQYF. The V gene is TRBV9 and the J gene is TRBJ2-3; the D region possibly corresponds to TRBD2 (5 bases align). Its CDR3 holds 15 amino acids, cysteine through phenylalanine. Here the CDR3 DNA is all that survives: 45 bases in frame from base 1. Via the germline V gene, CDR1 is SGDLS and CDR2 YYNGEE. V and J are truncated by 2 bases and 6 bases respectively, leaving an intervening sequence of 16 bases.